This TCR beta chain was observed in a study of post-analysis software for immune sequencing data. About the research overall: Courses of disease covered relapsing-remitting, secondary progressive and progressive-relapsing multiple sclerosis.

Germline assignment: CDR1 SNHLY and CDR2 FYNNEI. V lost 8 bases to trimming and J lost 0 bases, with 14 bases between them. The CDR3 consists of 15 residues. Study findings and constraints: The study found significantly lower normalized Chao1 diversity in multiple sclerosis patients than in controls. About five TRBV segments appeared more often in patients than in controls, and TRBV5-6, TRBV5-1 and TRBV20-1 were among these. Co-batched samples clustered tightly together by F measure.

Unique molecular identifiers were present in the TCR beta cDNA libraries. TCRdb used MiXCR to reprocess the PCR reads, holding one entry per CDR3 protein. The data contain about 770,000 distinct CDR3 sequences, just over 45% of them singletons. This clonotype was seen a handful of times. Its antigen is undetermined. The specimen was blood. This clonotype originated in a girl aged 5 to 17 with multiple sclerosis. The chain joins TRBV2 to TRBJ1-5; perhaps TRBD1 as D (6 bases). The CDR3 loop is CASAGQIVSNQPQHF. In nucleotides, the CDR3 is TGTGCCAGCGCAGGACAGATAGTTAGCAATCAGCCCCAGCATTTT.